Detailed here is one T cell receptor beta chain. Its target is unknown. The data are from a study of shared clonotypes between healthy human individuals. Whole-study context: The plates for each donor numbered three CD4 naive, three CD4 memory, two CD8 naive and one CD8 memory.

Study outcomes and limitations: Generally, estimated richness proved larger in naive subsets than it did in memory subsets. Unshared clonotypes carried lower generation probabilities than those common to all four donors.

The germline CDR1 and CDR2 sequences are MDHEN and SYDVKM. The CDR3 is 12 amino acids. The ends were cut back, 7 bases at V and 7 bases at J, with 10 bases in the middle. Repertoires were generated with immunoSEQ multiplex PCR, while TCRdb's copy carries only in-frame clones and drops some. In the table there are about 600,000 clones, approximately 97% of which are singletons. Sequenced material: naive CD4+ T cells sorted from blood. The subset denotes: CD45RA+ positively selected. The receptor was isolated from a woman aged 25 to 39 in good health. The chain has TRBV28 and TRBJ2-2; D remains unclear. The CDR3 coding sequence is TGTGCCAGCACCCCGGGTATCGGGGAGCTGTTTTTT. Translation gives CASTPGIGELFF.